The 32 T cell receptor beta chains reported below all come from one sample, sequenced in a study of CD8 T cells in ankylosing spondylitis. TCRdb called the 5' RACE reads again in MiXCR, with one record for every CDR3 protein. The sample consists of under 300,000 distinct CDR3 sequences, around a tenth of them appearing once. Sequencing used blood, either unsorted or a sorted T cell fraction (not recorded which). The receptors come from a male donor with ankylosing spondylitis or in good health (not recorded which).

This clonotype was recorded many times. The V gene is TRBV6-6, the J gene TRBJ1-1; the D gene is possibly TRBD1 (5 bases). The CDR3 extends over 15 amino acids. The germline gives CDR1 MNHNY, CDR2 SVGAGI (reference sequence). V was trimmed by 2 bases and J by 1 base, leaving 11 bases between them. In DNA, the CDR3 is TGTGCCAGCAGTTACACAGGACGGGGGAACACTGAAGCTTTCTTT. It yields the protein CASSYTGRGNTEAFF.

This chain uses TRBV5-1 with TRBJ1-1; TRBD1 aligns across 7 bases. Germline values: CDR1 SGHRS, CDR2 YFSETQ. V shed 3 bases, J shed 4 bases, and the junction held 6 bases outside the gene matches. This CDR3 has 14 amino acids. As DNA, the CDR3 is TGCGCCAGCAGCTGGCACAGGGGTCGCACTGAAGCTTTCTTT. It codes for CASSWHRGRTEAFF.

At least ten counts were recorded for this clonotype. The chain uses TRBV7-6 and TRBJ2-5, with 7 bases lining up with TRBD1. Germline V gene data show CDR1 as SGHVS and CDR2 as FNYEAQ. The V gene end was trimmed by 1 base and the J gene end by 3 bases; junction bases not matched to a gene: 2. The CDR3 sequence is 14 residues long. The CDR3 nucleotides read TGTGCCAGCAGCTTAGACAGGGGAGAAGAGACCCAGTACTTC. Translation gives CASSLDRGEETQYF.

Note on this clonotype: One end of the junction is discordant with germline, which a read error may explain. CDR3 residues: CACSLSRLAGGIEETQYF. The CDR3 bases are TGTGCCTGCAGCCTAAGCAGGCTAGCGGGGGGAATAGAAGAGACCCAGTACTTC. The V and J genes are TRBV3-1 and TRBJ2-5; 11 bases agree with TRBD2. CDR3 length equals 18 residues. Germline assignment: CDR1 LGHDT and CDR2 YNNKEL (reference sequence).

This clonotype was detected many times. The chain carries TRBV5-1 and TRBJ1-1; D is possibly TRBD1 (6 bases). V was trimmed by 3 bases and J by 1 base, leaving 10 bases between them. The CDR3 runs 14 residues. The germline gives CDR1 SGHRS, CDR2 YFSETQ. CDR3 sequence (DNA): TGCGCCAGCAGCTACAGGGATTCGAACACTGAAGCTTTCTTT. Its translation is CASSYRDSNTEAFF.

The table lists this clonotype with many counts. This rearrangement joins TRBV13 to TRBJ2-5, with 10 positions matching TRBD2. J was trimmed by 5 bases and V by 4 bases; bases with no gene match: 16. The germline gives CDR1 PRHDT, CDR2 FYEKMQ (reference sequence). This CDR3 has 18 residues. The CDR3 DNA reads TGTGCCAGCAGCTCGATGACAGAAGCGGGAGGGCCAGGGGAGACCCAGTACTTC. It encodes CASSSMTEAGGPGETQYF.

The table lists this clonotype with many counts. This chain uses TRBV20-1 with TRBJ2-3, with D tentatively TRBD1 (6 bases). V lost 6 bases, J lost 4 bases, and 14 bases lay in between. The CDR3 loop spans 13 amino acids. CDR1 is DFQATT, CDR2 SNEGSKA, per germline (reference sequence). Here the CDR3 DNA reads TGCAGTGCCAGGGGCCCGATCGCAGATACGCAGTATTTT. Amino acid sequence: CSARGPIADTQYF.

In this sample, this clonotype turned up many times. The chain employs TRBV6-5 and TRBJ2-3; 10 bases agree with TRBD2. The CDR3 spans 18 residues. Germline values: CDR1 MNHEY, CDR2 SVGAGI. J lost 6 bases, V lost 0 bases, and 12 bases had no gene match. The CDR3 coding sequence is TGTGCCAGCAGTTACTCCGCCGTATTAGCGGGAGGTGGTGATACGCAGTATTTT. This codes for CASSYSAVLAGGGDTQYF.

This chain uses TRBV12-3 or TRBV12-4 with TRBJ1-2; D is perhaps TRBD1 (6 bases). The CDR3 length is 12 residues. Between the trimmed V and J ends, which lost 8 bases and 5 bases, there was a span of 12 bases. This CDR3 reads CASGPGVYGYTF. CDR3 nucleotides: TGTGCCAGCGGGCCAGGGGTTTATGGCTACACCTTC.

This clonotype was recorded a few times. This chain connects TRBV4-1 to TRBJ2-5; tentative D call: TRBD1 (6 bases). The V end lost 4 bases, the J end lost 6 bases, and 12 bases lay between the germline ends. Germline assignment: CDR1 MGHRA and CDR2 YSYEKL. The CDR3 consists of 13 residues. The CDR3 region has the DNA TGCGCCAGCAGCCGAACAGGGTTGCAGACCCAGTACTTC. It is translated as CASSRTGLQTQYF.

The V and J genes are TRBV29-1 and TRBJ1-1; a possible D gene is TRBD1 (6 bases). With 4 bases removed from V and 7 bases from J, the gap between germline ends came to 16 bases. The CDR3 loop spans 13 amino acids. CDR1 is SQVTM and CDR2 is ANQGSEA in the germline V gene. The CDR3 DNA reads as TGCAGCGTTGTCGCCAGGGGTTCGAGTGAAGCTTTCTTT. It specifies CSVVARGSSEAFF.

This clonotype occurred many times. This CDR3 is CATSDGLAGERGELFF. CDR3 bases: TGTGCCACCAGTGACGGACTAGCGGGAGAGCGTGGGGAGCTGTTTTTT. The chain employs TRBV24-1 and TRBJ2-2; TRBD2 matches 13 bases. CDR1 and CDR2 from the germline V gene are KGHDR and SFDVKD. V lost 4 bases to trimming and J lost 8 bases; unmatched junction nucleotides: 6. There are 16 residues in the CDR3.

As concerns this clonotype: This sequence may be a read error, since a much larger clone differs from it by one base. This chain links TRBV15 with TRBJ2-5; unclear D gene. Trimming took off 0 bases at V and 5 bases at J, with 13 bases between the two ends. This CDR3 is built from 15 residues. Germline CDR1 and CDR2: LNHNV and YYDKDF (reference sequence). The CDR3 loop reads CATSRDSMVYETQYF. The CDR3 bases are TGTGCCACCAGCAGAGACTCGATGGTTTATGAGACCCAGTACTTC.

There are many counts of this clonotype. This chain links TRBV29-1 with TRBJ2-7, with 12 bases matching TRBD2. V was pared by 7 bases and J by 7 bases, with 11 bases of the junction left unmatched. The germline V gene has CDR1 SQVTM and CDR2 ANQGSEA. CDR3 size: 14 residues. The CDR3 reads CSAQTSGSLREQYF. The DNA for the CDR3 is TGCAGCGCCCAGACTAGCGGGAGCCTGAGGGAGCAGTACTTC.

This clonotype was seen many times. This chain links TRBV12-3 or TRBV12-4 with TRBJ2-3; D remains ambiguous. V shed 2 bases and J shed 1 base, with 1 base lying between them. The CDR3 is 12 amino acids. CDR3 in amino acids: CASSLRTDTQYF. The DNA for the CDR3 is TGTGCCAGCAGTTTACGCACAGATACGCAGTATTTT.

This clonotype has more than one count but fewer than ten. This rearrangement joins TRBV7-9 to TRBJ1-1; possibly TRBD1 for D (6 bases). Germline lookup yields CDR1 SEHNR and CDR2 FQNEAQ (reference sequence). The CDR3 has 13 amino acids. V was clipped by 5 bases and J by 5 bases, with 12 bases between them. DNA of the CDR3: TGTGCCAGCAGCCCCGGACAGCCGACTGAAGCTTTCTTT. The encoded protein is CASSPGQPTEAFF. Complete variable domain (other parts from reference TRBV7-9 and TRBJ1-1): DTGVSQNPRHKITKRGQNVTFRCDPISEHNRLYWYRQTLGQGPEFLTYFQNEAQLEKSRLLSDRFSAERPKGSFSTLEIQRTEQGDSAMYLCASSPGQPTEAFFGQGTRLTVV.

The table lists this clonotype with many counts. The CDR3: CSARENTGFWETQYF. CDR3 nucleotide sequence: TGCAGTGCTAGAGAAAACACAGGGTTCTGGGAGACCCAGTACTTC. This sequence joins TRBV20-1 and TRBJ2-5, with a possible D match to TRBD1 (6 bases). Germline V lookup: CDR1 DFQATT, CDR2 SNEGSKA (reference sequence). V dropped 0 bases and J dropped 5 bases, with 16 bases sitting between them. The CDR3 spans 15 residues.

The chain employs TRBV5-5 and TRBJ1-3; 8 nucleotides line up with TRBD1. V lost 2 bases to trimming and J lost 0 bases; unmatched junction nucleotides: 10. Germline-derived CDR1 and CDR2 are SGHKS and YYEKEE (reference sequence). This CDR3 is built from 18 residues. CDR3 sequence reads: CASSLYLGQGLSGNTIYF. For the CDR3, the DNA is TGTGCCAGCAGCTTATACCTCGGACAGGGCCTCTCTGGAAACACCATATATTTT.

The rearrangement uses TRBV27 and TRBJ2-2; D ambiguous. There are 14 residues in the CDR3. Trimming took 5 bases from V and 5 from J, leaving 12 bases between them. Germline-derived CDR1 and CDR2 are MNHEY and SMNVEV (reference sequence). CDR3 residues: CASSPLRSTGELFF. In DNA, the CDR3 is TGTGCCAGCAGTCCATTGAGGTCTACCGGGGAGCTGTTTTTT.

This clonotype has a count of ten or more. CDR3 sequence: CASGPGGRYNEQFF. CDR3 nucleotide sequence: TGTGCCAGCGGGCCGGGAGGGCGCTACAATGAGCAGTTCTTC. V gene TRBV28 combines with J gene TRBJ2-1; TRBD2 agrees at 8 bases. The CDR3 runs 14 residues. With 8 bases clipped from V and 3 bases from J, the junction kept 6 bases outside the gene matches. CDR1 and CDR2 (germline): MDHEN, SYDVKM. The full variable domain, with the rest looked up from reference TRBV28 and TRBJ2-1, is DVKVTQSSRYLVKRTGEKVFLECVQDMDHENMFWYRQDPGLGLRLIYFSYDVKMKEKGDIPEGYSVSREKKERFSLILESASTNQTSMYLCASGPGGRYNEQFFGPGTRLTVL.

This clonotype has ten or more counts. This chain connects TRBV20-1 to TRBJ2-5; D tentatively fits TRBD1 or TRBD2 (5 bases each). Germline values: CDR1 DFQATT, CDR2 SNEGSKA (reference sequence). The V gene lost 4 bases and the J gene lost 3 bases, with 15 bases spanning the gap. This CDR3 comprises 14 residues. The CDR3 here is CSATRGVDKETQYF. In nucleotides, the CDR3 is TGCAGTGCTACCCGAGGGGTAGATAAAGAGACCCAGTACTTC.

The chain recombines TRBV28 with TRBJ1-1; D not certain. From germline, CDR1 is MDHEN and CDR2 SYDVKM. V was cut by 6 bases and J by 5 bases, with 13 bases left in between. The CDR3 is 13 residues long. The CDR3 region has the DNA TGTGCCAGCAGCCCCCTGGCTACGACTGAAGCTTTCTTT. Protein: CASSPLATTEAFF.

This clonotype was counted at least ten times. V is TRBV6-1 and J is TRBJ2-1; TRBD1 matches at 9 bases. Losses at the gene ends were 3 bases for V and 7 bases for J; bases not matched to a gene: 10. Germline loops: CDR1 MNHNS, CDR2 SASEGT. The CDR3 totals 16 residues. DNA of the CDR3: TGTGCCAGCAGTGAGACCTCGGGACAGGGTACAAATGAGCAGTTCTTC. Its protein is CASSETSGQGTNEQFF.

This clonotype has at least ten counts. The rearrangement joins TRBV29-1 to TRBJ2-1; the D is unclear. V lost 4 bases, J lost 6 bases, and 13 bases lay in between. The germline V gene has CDR1 SQVTM and CDR2 ANQGSEA. There are 13 residues in the CDR3. The CDR3 region is CSVGRLMSNEQFF. The CDR3 region has the DNA TGCAGCGTTGGACGGCTAATGTCCAATGAGCAGTTCTTC.

The table lists this clonotype with a few counts. The chain employs TRBV30 and TRBJ2-3; D unclear. The CDR3 is made up of 11 amino acids. Germline loops: CDR1 GTSNPN, CDR2 SVGIG (reference sequence). Trimming stripped 2 bases from V and 2 bases from J, with 2 bases between. CDR3 in amino acids: CAWSPTDTQYF. The CDR3 DNA follows: TGTGCCTGGAGTCCCACAGATACGCAGTATTTT.

This clonotype showed up many times. V gene TRBV9 combines with J gene TRBJ2-1; possibly TRBD1 for D (6 bases). This CDR3 is 15 amino acids long. Trimming took off 1 base at V and 3 bases at J, with 11 bases between the two ends. Per the germline V gene, CDR1 is SGDLS and CDR2 is YYNGEE. CDR3 loop: CASSVRGQSYNEQFF. CDR3 nucleotides: TGTGCCAGCAGCGTACGAGGACAGAGCTACAATGAGCAGTTCTTC.

Ten or more counts support this clonotype. The CDR3 nucleotides are TGTGCCAGCAGTTACCTAAGTGGGAGTGTTGGCACCGGGGAGCTGTTTTTT. Protein product: CASSYLSGSVGTGELFF. This chain connects TRBV6-5 to TRBJ2-2; maybe TRBD2 (5 bases). Germline CDR1 MNHEY, CDR2 SVGAGI. V gave up 2 bases and J gave up 4 bases, with 17 bases separating them. The CDR3 spans 17 residues.

This clonotype was recorded at least ten times. This sequence joins TRBV27 and TRBJ2-1; the match to TRBD1 covers 9 bases. Germline CDR1 MNHEY, CDR2 SMNVEV (reference sequence). J was trimmed by 3 bases and V by 3 bases; bases with no gene match: 3. CDR3 length: 15 residues. CDR3 in DNA: TGTGCCAGCAGTTTTGGGACAGGGCTCTACAATGAGCAGTTCTTC. It yields the protein CASSFGTGLYNEQFF.

The chain joins TRBV7-3 to TRBJ2-3, with D perhaps assigned TRBD1 or TRBD2 (5 bases each). Deletions cut 0 bases from V and 2 bases from J, with 6 bases between. Germline-derived CDR1 and CDR2 are SGHTA and FQGTGA. The CDR3 spans 14 residues. The CDR3 spells CASSLTGTTDTQYF. The CDR3 nucleotides read TGTGCCAGCAGCTTAACGGGGACCACAGATACGCAGTATTTT.

This rearrangement joins TRBV19 to TRBJ2-1; 10 bases match TRBD2. The V and J ends lost 5 bases and 4 bases, in that order; junction bases with no gene match: 8. The germline CDR1 and CDR2 sequences are LNHDA and SQIVND (reference sequence). CDR3 size: 16 residues. CDR3 amino acids: CASSGRLAGGYNEQFF. In nucleotides, the CDR3 is TGTGCCAGTAGTGGGCGACTAGCGGGCGGGTACAATGAGCAGTTCTTC.

The sample holds many counts of this clonotype. The chain couples TRBV27 to TRBJ2-1; 8 bases align to TRBD1. CDR3 length equals 16 residues. The ends lost 1 base at V and 6 bases at J; junction bases unmatched: 8. CDR1 and CDR2 (germline): MNHEY, SMNVEV (reference sequence). The CDR3 is CASSLFVGQVGNEQFF. The CDR3 bases are TGTGCCAGCAGTTTATTTGTGGGACAGGTAGGCAATGAGCAGTTCTTC.

This clonotype was counted at least ten times. The chain links TRBV5-1 to TRBJ2-5; D may be TRBD1 (6 bases). V was cut by 1 base and J by 0 bases, with 10 bases left in between. Germline V gene lookup returns CDR1 SGHRS and CDR2 YFSETQ. The CDR3 runs 15 residues. CDR3 residues: CASSLFGQHQETQYF. CDR3 nucleotide sequence: TGCGCCAGCAGCTTGTTTGGACAGCACCAAGAGACCCAGTACTTC.